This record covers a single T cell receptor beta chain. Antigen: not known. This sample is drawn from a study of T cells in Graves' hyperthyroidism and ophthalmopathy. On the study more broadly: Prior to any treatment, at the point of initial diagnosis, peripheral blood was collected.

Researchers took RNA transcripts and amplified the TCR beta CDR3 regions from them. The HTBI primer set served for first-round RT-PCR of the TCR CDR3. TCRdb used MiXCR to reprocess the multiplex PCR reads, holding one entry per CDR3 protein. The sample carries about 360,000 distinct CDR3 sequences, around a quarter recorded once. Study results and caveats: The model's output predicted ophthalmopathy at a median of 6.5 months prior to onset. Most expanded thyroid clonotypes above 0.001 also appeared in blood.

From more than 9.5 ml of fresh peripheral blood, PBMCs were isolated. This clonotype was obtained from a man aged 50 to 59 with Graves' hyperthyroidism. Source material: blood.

The CDR3 sequence: CSMRPGPDTQYF. DNA for the CDR3: TGCAGCATGAGACCTGGGCCAGATACGCAGTATTTT. The V call is TRBV29-1, the J call TRBJ2-3; D not resolved. The V gene's germline CDR1 is SQVTM and CDR2 ANQGSEA. The CDR3 consists of 12 residues. The ends were cut back, 8 bases at V and 4 bases at J, with 13 bases in the middle.